These 8 T cell receptor beta chains were sequenced from one sample in a study of T cell responses to AZD1222 COVID-19 vaccine. Data came from immunoSEQ multiplex PCR; TCRdb stores just in-frame clones and leaves some out. The sample yields 130,000 or so clones, 94% seen once. This sample comprised peripheral blood, obtained on day 0 of AZD1222 vaccination. The receptors come from an adult in good health.

This clone has just one count. The chain is built from TRBV12-5 and TRBJ2-1; D remains unclear. Trimming removed 1 base from V and 5 bases from J, with 6 bases in between. The germline gives CDR1 LGHNT, CDR2 FRNRAP. The CDR3 length is 13 residues. The CDR3 region is CASGLGLDNEQFF. CDR3 in DNA: TGTGCTAGTGGTTTGGGACTCGACAATGAGCAGTTCTTC.

The chain carries TRBV30 and TRBJ2-1; D remains ambiguous. Germline lookup yields CDR1 GTSNPN and CDR2 SVGIG (reference sequence). This CDR3 spans 12 amino acids. Deletions cut 5 bases from V and 2 bases from J, with 7 bases between. In DNA form, the CDR3 reads TGTGCCTGGCTAACCACCTACAATGAGCAGTTCTTC. This translates into CAWLTTYNEQFF.

This clone was detected only once. V is TRBV25-1 and J is TRBJ1-1; 7 bases fit TRBD1. Germline values: CDR1 MGHDK, CDR2 SYGVNS. The CDR3 consists of 14 residues. V was clipped by 6 bases and J by 4 bases; unmatched bases: 8. This CDR3 reads CASRRQGTGTEAFF. For the CDR3, the DNA is TGTGCCAGCAGAAGACAGGGAACGGGCACTGAAGCTTTCTTT.

V is TRBV25-1 and J is TRBJ1-2, with D unresolved. This CDR3 region has 16 residues. Germline V gene lookup returns CDR1 MGHDK and CDR2 SYGVNS. Trimming left V 3 bases short and J 4 bases short, with 18 bases between. CDR3 nucleotides: TGTGCCAGCAGTGATCTCAGACCTTTATTAGCCTATGGCTACACCTTC. This encodes CASSDLRPLLAYGYTF.

The chain recombines TRBV10-2 with TRBJ1-2; TRBD1 is a possible D gene (6 bases). CDR3 size: 13 residues. Germline V gene sequence: CDR1 WSHSY, CDR2 SAAADI. Trimming stripped 3 bases from V and 8 bases from J, with 13 bases between. DNA of the CDR3: TGCGCCAGCAGTGAAAAGGCAGGGGAGGGCTACACCTTC. Amino acids: CASSEKAGEGYTF.

The chain has TRBV7-2 and TRBJ2-7; 9 bases match TRBD2. In germline, CDR1 is SGHTA, CDR2 FQGNSA. The CDR3 is made up of 15 amino acids. V was pared by 1 base and J by 1 base, with 2 bases of the junction left unmatched. CDR3: CASSLGTSVSYEQYF. DNA for the CDR3: TGTGCCAGCAGCTTAGGGACTAGCGTATCCTACGAGCAGTACTTC.

CDR3 in amino acids: CASSLVGVSTDTQYF. CDR3 nucleotides: TGTGCCAGCAGCTTAGTAGGGGTCTCCACAGATACGCAGTATTTT. This sequence joins TRBV7-6 and TRBJ2-3, with TRBD1 as a possible D gene (5 bases). There are 15 residues in the CDR3. Per germline, CDR1 SGHVS and CDR2 FNYEAQ. V was cut by 1 base and J by 2 bases, with 10 bases left in between.

The rearrangement joins TRBV5-4 to TRBJ1-3, with unresolved D. Germline CDR1 reads SGHNT; CDR2 reads YYREEE (reference sequence). The ends were cut back, 2 bases at V and 4 bases at J, with 1 base in the middle. This CDR3 has 11 residues. CDR3 nucleotide sequence: TGTGCCAGCAGCTTCGGAAACACCATATATTTT. Translating gives CASSFGNTIYF.